Detailed here is one TCR beta chain. This entry is derived from a study of blood T cell repertoires in COVID-19. Study overall: Material from acute and convalescent COVID-19 was sourced from the United States, Italy and Spain.

Here immunoSEQ multiplex PCR was the method, and the copy in TCRdb shows in-frame clones only, minus some. The table records about 59,000 clones, 75% to 85% of them present only once. The CDR3 runs 18 residues. Trimming removed 4 bases from V and 0 bases from J; junction bases left unmatched: 13. Looked up from germline, CDR1 is SGDLS and CDR2 is YYNGEE. Sequences were obtained from peripheral blood. The clonotype was recovered from a man aged 60-69 years with acute or convalescent COVID-19. The chain links TRBV9 to TRBJ1-5, with TRBD1 matching over 7 bases. The CDR3 region is CASSSGQDGGYSNQPQHF. CDR3 DNA sequence: TGTGCCAGCAGCAGCGGACAGGATGGGGGGTATAGCAATCAGCCCCAGCATTTT.